The T cell receptor (beta chain) under discussion was sequenced for a study of early T cells in non-severe SARS-CoV-2 infection. About the study: Chains were unpaired, as sequencing was done on bulk RNA from unsorted whole blood. General study results and limits: In VDJdb matching, anti-spike CD8 responses were favored while private and CD4 specificities went missing.

The protocol attached unique molecular identifiers to individual cDNA molecules. TCRdb itself ran the 5' RACE reads through MiXCR, one entry per CDR3 protein. The table has 60,000 or so distinct CDR3 sequences, roughly 12% seen once. Germline assignment: CDR1 SGHVS and CDR2 FQNEAQ. The J segment lost 2 bases and the V segment lost 5 bases, leaving 13 bases of the junction unmatched. This CDR3 has 20 amino acids. The table lists this clonotype with many counts. The antigen is unknown. The source of this sequence is an adult who was a healthcare worker with PCR-confirmed SARS-CoV-2 infection or an uninfected control (not recorded which). The sample taken for sequencing was whole blood. V is TRBV7-8 and J is TRBJ2-2; 14 bases align to TRBD2. CDR3 bases: TGTGCCAGCAGCAGAGACAGGACTAGCGGGAGGCCCTTTAACACCGGGGAGCTGTTTTTT. As protein: CASSRDRTSGRPFNTGELFF.